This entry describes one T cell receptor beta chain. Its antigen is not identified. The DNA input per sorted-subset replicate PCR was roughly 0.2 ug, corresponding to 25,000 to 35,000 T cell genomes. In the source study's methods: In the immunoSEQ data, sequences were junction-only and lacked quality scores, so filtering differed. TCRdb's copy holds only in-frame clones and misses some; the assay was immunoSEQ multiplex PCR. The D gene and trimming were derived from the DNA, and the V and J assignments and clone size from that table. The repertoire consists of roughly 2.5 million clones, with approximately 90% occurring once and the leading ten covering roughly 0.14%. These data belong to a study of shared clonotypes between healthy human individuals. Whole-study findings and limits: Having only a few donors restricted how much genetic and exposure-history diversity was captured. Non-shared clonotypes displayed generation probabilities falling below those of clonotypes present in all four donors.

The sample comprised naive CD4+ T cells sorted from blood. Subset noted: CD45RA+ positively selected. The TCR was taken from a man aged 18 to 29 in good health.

The DNA for the CDR3 is TGCGCCAGCCAGTCCGGGGGGGCGGGAGGCTCCTACGAGCAGTACTTC. It is translated as CASQSGGAGGSYEQYF. The J gene is TRBJ2-7, the V gene TRBV5-1, with TRBD2 identical over 8 bases. Germline V gene lookup returns CDR1 SGHRS and CDR2 YFSETQ. The CDR3 has 16 residues. The V and J ends lost 7 bases and 0 bases, in that order; junction bases with no gene match: 12.